Listed here are 6 T cell receptor beta chains from one sample, sequenced in a study of T cell responses to AZD1222 COVID-19 vaccine. Measured with immunoSEQ multiplex PCR; TCRdb has only the in-frame clones, and not every one. The sample shows about 100,000 clones, 85% to 90% of them seen only once. The input for sequencing was peripheral blood, taken on day 0 of AZD1222 vaccination. The source is an adult in good health.

This clone was recorded once. This chain connects TRBV18 to TRBJ1-1, with 7 bases that match TRBD1. This CDR3 is built from 14 residues. Germline V gene lookup returns CDR1 KGHSH and CDR2 LQKENI. The V gene end was trimmed by 7 bases and the J gene end by 0 bases; junction bases not matched to a gene: 5. The CDR3 DNA is TGTGCCAGCTATGACAGGGTTTTGAACACTGAAGCTTTCTTT. It translates to CASYDRVLNTEAFF.

The chain employs TRBV5-1 and TRBJ1-1, with TRBD1 matching over 7 bases. CDR3 length equals 13 residues. The J segment lost 7 bases and the V segment lost 2 bases, leaving 5 bases of the junction unmatched. CDR1 is SGHRS and CDR2 is YFSETQ in the germline V gene. The CDR3 sequence: CASSFTGQLEAFF. The CDR3 coding sequence is TGCGCCAGCAGCTTTACGGGACAGCTTGAAGCTTTCTTT.

The V and J genes are TRBV29-1 and TRBJ2-1; D ambiguous. The germline V gene has CDR1 SQVTM and CDR2 ANQGSEA. The CDR3 totals 19 residues. The V end lost 4 bases, the J end lost 0 bases, and 25 bases lay between the germline ends. CDR3 protein: CSVAEVLSVRIYSYNEQFF. CDR3 bases: TGCAGCGTTGCAGAGGTCCTTTCTGTGAGGATCTACTCCTACAATGAGCAGTTCTTC.

The chain combines TRBV6-5 with TRBJ2-7; D is unclear. V lost 0 bases to trimming and J lost 4 bases, with 16 bases between them. The CDR3 consists of 16 residues. Germline loops: CDR1 MNHEY, CDR2 SVGAGI. The CDR3: CASSYSVAPPIYEQYF. CDR3 coding DNA: TGTGCCAGCAGTTACTCGGTTGCTCCTCCGATTTACGAGCAGTACTTC.

The chain combines TRBV5-4 with TRBJ2-3; D uncertain. Germline CDR1 reads SGHNT; CDR2 reads YYREEE (reference sequence). The V gene lost 4 bases and the J gene lost 6 bases, with 12 bases spanning the gap. This CDR3 region has 13 residues. The CDR3 loop is CASSLVSRDTQYF. CDR3 coding DNA: TGTGCCAGCAGCCTCGTCAGTAGGGATACGCAGTATTTT.

This chain links TRBV14 with TRBJ1-1; D is possibly TRBD1 (5 bases). CDR1 is SGHDN and CDR2 is FVKESK in the germline V gene. The CDR3 runs 12 residues. V was pared by 4 bases and J by 5 bases, with 8 bases between. The chain's CDR3 is CASSPWGTEAFF. The CDR3 coding sequence is TGTGCCAGCAGCCCTTGGGGGACTGAAGCTTTCTTT.